Below, 25 T cell receptor beta chains from the same sample are listed, as sequenced in a study of T cell changes during pregnancy in multiple sclerosis. Sequencing used immunoSEQ multiplex PCR; TCRdb keeps in-frame clones, though not all of them. The sample includes about 40,000 clones, 90% of them seen just once. The sequences come from CD4+ T cells from peripheral blood mononuclear cells, collected in the third trimester of pregnancy. These receptors all stem from a female donor with multiple sclerosis, enrolled in a pregnancy study.

As concerns this clone: Relative to the germline gene, one junction end is altered; a read error may explain this. The gene calls are TRBV11-2 and TRBJ1-1; a weak D match, TRBD1 (5 bases). From germline, CDR1 is SGHAT and CDR2 FQNNGV. This CDR3 contains 17 residues. The CDR3 DNA reads as TGTGCCAGCAGTTTAGGAAGTATTCGGGGGTACGACACTGAAGCTTTCTTT. Translated, it gives CASSLGSIRGYDTEAFF.

The chain joins TRBV19 to TRBJ1-2, with 7 positions matching TRBD1. This CDR3 contains 15 residues. Looked up from germline, CDR1 is LNHDA and CDR2 is SQIVND (reference sequence). Unmatched junction bases numbered 9, after V lost 4 bases and J lost 4 bases. CDR3 amino acids: CASSNPRQGGYGYTF. The CDR3 DNA reads TGTGCCAGTAGTAACCCTCGACAGGGAGGCTATGGCTACACCTTC.

V gene TRBV6-6 combines with J gene TRBJ1-4; tentative D call: TRBD1 (5 bases). The V end was cut by 5 bases, the J end by 10 bases, with 20 bases between. The CDR3 length is 15 residues. Germline V lookup: CDR1 MNHNY, CDR2 SVGAGI (reference sequence). CDR3 bases: TGTGCCAGCAGTCCCCCTCAGGGCCCTTTAGTAAAACTGTTTTTT. This sequence encodes CASSPPQGPLVKLFF.

The gene calls are TRBV7-8 and TRBJ2-7, with a weak D call TRBD1 (6 bases). Germline CDR1 is SGHVS and CDR2 is FQNEAQ. V was trimmed by 2 bases and J by 6 bases, leaving 11 bases between them. The CDR3 has 13 amino acids. DNA of the CDR3: TGTGCCAGCAGCTTATACGGGGACACCGAGCAGTACTTC. Encoded protein: CASSLYGDTEQYF. The full variable domain, rest sourced from reference TRBV7-8 and TRBJ2-7, is GAGVSQSPRYKVAKRGQDVALRCDPISGHVSLFWYQQALGQGPEFLTYFQNEAQLDKSGLPSDRFFAERPEGSVSTLKIQRTQQEDSAVYLCASSLYGDTEQYFGPGTRLTVT.

V gene TRBV5-4 combines with J gene TRBJ1-2, with 8 bases fitting TRBD1. The ends lost 1 base at V and 4 bases at J; junction bases unmatched: 6. The CDR3 has 15 residues. The germline V gene encodes CDR1 SGHNT and CDR2 YYREEE (reference sequence). CDR3 in DNA: TGTGCCAGCAGCTTGTGGGACAGGTTTTCCTATGGCTACACCTTC. This translates into CASSLWDRFSYGYTF.

The V gene is TRBV4-3, the J gene TRBJ2-1; TRBD2 matches 9 bases. The CDR3 loop spans 15 amino acids. Unmatched junction bases numbered 5, after V lost 4 bases and J lost 4 bases. Germline V gives CDR1 LGHNA, CDR2 YSLEER. The chain's CDR3 is CASSRLAGEYNEQFF. DNA for the CDR3: TGCGCCAGCAGCCGATTAGCGGGAGAGTACAATGAGCAGTTCTTC.

CDR3 DNA: TGTGCCAGCAGTGACCCGGGACAGGGAGACGGCAATGAGCAGTTCTTC. Protein sequence: CASSDPGQGDGNEQFF. The V call is TRBV6-1, the J call TRBJ2-1, with 9 positions matching TRBD1. Germline values: CDR1 MNHNS, CDR2 SASEGT. The ends lost 3 bases at V and 6 bases at J; junction bases unmatched: 9. CDR3 length: 16 residues.

V gene TRBV2 combines with J gene TRBJ1-1; 10 positions agree with TRBD1. Germline V gives CDR1 SNHLY, CDR2 FYNNEI. The V gene end was trimmed by 5 bases and the J gene end by 3 bases; junction bases not matched to a gene: 12. The CDR3 has 17 amino acids. This CDR3 is CASSLALGTGADTEAFF. Here the CDR3 DNA reads TGTGCCAGCAGTCTAGCTCTCGGGACAGGGGCGGACACTGAAGCTTTCTTT.

The V and J genes are TRBV19 and TRBJ2-1; 11 bases are a match to TRBD1. CDR3 length: 14 residues. Germline V lookup: CDR1 LNHDA, CDR2 SQIVND (reference sequence). The J segment lost 9 bases and the V segment lost 3 bases, leaving 4 bases of the junction unmatched. Here the CDR3 reads CASSIPGTGGEQFF. Here the CDR3 DNA reads TGTGCCAGTAGTATTCCCGGGACAGGGGGTGAGCAGTTCTTC.

The CDR3 region has the DNA TGTGCCAGCAGCGTCGCGGGGCTGCCTTATACACGCGCGGATACGCAGTATTTT. Amino acid sequence: CASSVAGLPYTRADTQYF. The chain couples TRBV9 to TRBJ2-3, with TRBD2 as a possible D gene (6 bases). The CDR3 is 18 residues long. Trimming shortened V by 2 bases and J by 6 bases, and 25 bases separated the two germline ends. From germline, CDR1 is SGDLS and CDR2 YYNGEE.

CDR3 nucleotides: TGCAGCGCCCAGGGACAGGGGTACTATGGCTACACCTTC. Protein product: CSAQGQGYYGYTF. V gene TRBV29-1 combines with J gene TRBJ1-2, with TRBD1 identical over 10 bases. CDR1 is SQVTM, CDR2 ANQGSEA, per germline. With V trimmed by 7 bases and J by 3 bases, 5 bases remained unmatched. The length of the CDR3 is 13 residues.

The CDR3 DNA follows: TGTGCCAGCAGCTCCGGCGGAGGGGGGGCGGTCATCGAGCAGTACTTC. The encoded protein is CASSSGGGGAVIEQYF. The V and J genes are TRBV7-4 and TRBJ2-7; a possible D gene is TRBD2 (7 bases). CDR1 SGHVT and CDR2 SQSDAQ come from the germline V gene. This CDR3 has 16 amino acids. Trimming removed 4 bases at V and 6 bases at J, with 22 bases between.

J is TRBJ2-7 and V is TRBV7-2; tentatively, D is TRBD2 (7 bases). Trimming shortened V by 7 bases and J by 0 bases, and 13 bases separated the two germline ends. The CDR3 runs to 14 residues. Germline-derived CDR1 and CDR2 are SGHTA and FQGNSA. The DNA of the CDR3 is TGTGCCAGCACAACAGGGAGGGCCTCCTACGAGCAGTACTTC. Translation: CASTTGRASYEQYF.

This clone has only one observation. CDR3 sequence: CASSSSGGLETQYF. DNA of the CDR3: TGTGCCAGCAGCTCTAGCGGGGGTCTGGAGACCCAGTACTTC. The rearrangement uses TRBV11-2 and TRBJ2-5, with TRBD2 identical over 10 bases. Trimming removed 4 bases from V and 5 bases from J; junction bases left unmatched: 4. The CDR3 totals 14 residues. Germline values: CDR1 SGHAT, CDR2 FQNNGV.

The chain is built from TRBV7-2 and TRBJ2-7, with D perhaps matching TRBD2 (7 bases). Per the germline V gene, CDR1 is SGHTA and CDR2 is FQGNSA. The CDR3 is 13 amino acids. Trimming removed 1 base at V and 9 bases at J, with 13 bases between. CDR3 sequence: CASSLGLADRQYF. The CDR3 nucleotides are TGTGCCAGCAGCTTAGGCCTAGCGGACAGGCAGTACTTC.

The chain carries TRBV7-6 and TRBJ2-3, with 11 bases that match TRBD2. This CDR3 spans 13 amino acids. Losses at the gene ends were 5 bases for V and 10 bases for J; bases not matched to a gene: 5. Germline lookup yields CDR1 SGHVS and CDR2 FNYEAQ. The DNA for the CDR3 is TGTGCCAGCAGCCAACTAGCGGGAGTCCCGCAGTATTTT. It yields the protein CASSQLAGVPQYF.

The V call is TRBV5-1, the J call TRBJ2-1; 14 nucleotides align to TRBD2. The J segment lost 7 bases and the V segment lost 3 bases, leaving 6 bases of the junction unmatched. Germline assignment: CDR1 SGHRS and CDR2 YFSETQ. The CDR3 has 16 residues. The CDR3 DNA follows: TGCGCCAGCAGCTCGGTAGGGACTAGCGGGAGAAATGAGCAGTTCTTC. Protein product: CASSSVGTSGRNEQFF. Together with reference TRBV5-1 and TRBJ2-1, the CDR3 gives the full variable domain: KAGVTQTPRYLIKTRGQQVTLSCSPISGHRSVSWYQQTPGQGLQFLFEYFSETQRNKGNFPGRFSGRQFSNSRSEMNVSTLELGDSALYLCASSSVGTSGRNEQFFGPGTRLTVL.

The rearrangement joins TRBV30 to TRBJ1-3; D gene ambiguous. Per germline, CDR1 GTSNPN and CDR2 SVGIG (reference sequence). The CDR3 runs to 14 residues. Trimming stripped 2 bases from V and 4 bases from J, with 12 bases between. The CDR3 nucleotides read TGTGCCTGGAGTCCCTGGACTGAAGGAAACACCATATATTTT. It codes for CAWSPWTEGNTIYF.

V gene TRBV6-5 combines with J gene TRBJ1-5; 10 bases align to TRBD1. Germline-derived CDR1 and CDR2 are MNHEY and SVGAGI. The CDR3 length is 15 residues. Losses at the gene ends were 5 bases for V and 5 bases for J; bases not matched to a gene: 6. In DNA form, the CDR3 reads TGTGCCAGCAGTCTGACAGGGGGCAGGTATCAGCCCCAGCATTTT. As protein: CASSLTGGRYQPQHF.

This rearrangement joins TRBV7-2 to TRBJ1-1; D remains ambiguous. CDR1 is SGHTA and CDR2 is FQGNSA in the germline V gene. There are 14 residues in the CDR3. V was cut by 3 bases and J by 1 base, with 9 bases left in between. Here the CDR3 reads CASSFGGRNTEAFF. In nucleotides, the CDR3 is TGTGCCAGCAGCTTCGGCGGGAGGAACACTGAAGCTTTCTTT.

This chain's CDR3 is CAISRQGNYNEQFF. CDR3 nucleotides: TGTGCCATCAGTAGACAGGGCAACTACAATGAGCAGTTCTTC. The chain recombines TRBV10-3 with TRBJ2-1, with 7 positions matching TRBD1. The V and J ends lost 5 bases and 3 bases, in that order; junction bases with no gene match: 4. The CDR3 spans 14 residues. Germline V CDR1 and CDR2: ENHRY, SYGVKD.

This chain uses TRBV4-1 with TRBJ2-7; D perhaps matches TRBD1 (5 bases). V lost 0 bases to trimming and J lost 3 bases, with 15 bases between them. CDR1 is MGHRA, CDR2 YSYEKL, per germline. The CDR3 covers 16 residues. CDR3 sequence: CASSQDQGRRSYEQYF. The DNA of the CDR3 is TGCGCCAGCAGCCAAGATCAGGGTCGCAGGAGCTACGAGCAGTACTTC.

In its sample, this clone ranks as medium-sized. This rearrangement joins TRBV5-6 to TRBJ1-2; TRBD1 aligns across 7 bases. V gave up 4 bases and J gave up 2 bases; unmatched junction bases: 5. This CDR3 has 14 amino acids. In germline, CDR1 is SGHDT, CDR2 YYEEEE. Here the CDR3 reads CASSKYRGNYGYTF. The CDR3 coding sequence is TGTGCCAGCAGCAAGTACAGGGGAAACTATGGCTACACCTTC.

The chain has TRBV10-3 and TRBJ2-7, with a tentative D call TRBD1 (5 bases). Germline V gives CDR1 ENHRY, CDR2 SYGVKD. V was cut by 4 bases and J by 5 bases, with 15 bases left in between. This CDR3 contains 14 residues. CDR3 DNA: TGTGCCATCAGTGGTGCAGGGCTTAGTGACGAGCAGTACTTC. It specifies CAISGAGLSDEQYF.

V usage is TRBV9 and J usage is TRBJ2-6; D is ambiguous. The germline V gene encodes CDR1 SGDLS and CDR2 YYNGEE. V was trimmed by 0 bases and J by 1 base, leaving 5 bases between them. The CDR3 has 15 amino acids. Written as DNA, the CDR3 is TGTGCCAGCAGCGTAGGAGGTTCTGGGGCCAACGTCCTGACTTTC. It codes for CASSVGGSGANVLTF.